Below, 22 T cell receptor beta chains from the same sample are listed, as sequenced in a study of cytomegalovirus exposure and HLA in healthy donors. The study ran its PCR with 60 Vbeta and 13 Jbeta primers. Using immunoSEQ multiplex PCR, the repertoire was profiled, and TCRdb retains in-frame clones only, with some absent. The data contain more than 95,000 clones, about four fifths of them seen just once; the ten biggest clones take up about 3.5%. Sequenced material: PBMCs. Every receptor here comes from a woman between 40 and 55 years old in good health and CMV-seropositive.

The chain joins TRBV10-3 to TRBJ1-2, with D unclear. This CDR3 has 14 residues. With 4 bases removed from V and 5 bases from J, the gap between germline ends came to 14 bases. Germline loops: CDR1 ENHRY, CDR2 SYGVKD. This CDR3 is CAISVVGQTYGYTF. CDR3 DNA: TGTGCCATCAGTGTGGTTGGGCAGACGTATGGCTACACCTTC.

V gene TRBV27 combines with J gene TRBJ1-1, with TRBD1 identical over 7 bases. The CDR3 loop spans 15 amino acids. From germline, CDR1 is MNHEY and CDR2 SMNVEV (reference sequence). V lost 1 base to trimming and J lost 5 bases; unmatched junction nucleotides: 7. The CDR3 here is CASSLWAGGDTEAFF. For the CDR3, the DNA is TGTGCCAGCAGTTTATGGGCAGGGGGAGATACTGAAGCTTTCTTT.

The chain has TRBV19 and TRBJ1-3, with unresolved D. The CDR3 totals 12 residues. V dropped 5 bases and J dropped 9 bases, with 11 bases sitting between them. Germline V gene data show CDR1 as LNHDA and CDR2 as SQIVND (reference sequence). The CDR3 loop is CASSPAPGTIYF. The CDR3 DNA reads as TGTGCCAGTAGTCCCGCGCCGGGCACCATATATTTT.

The rearrangement joins TRBV7-9 to TRBJ2-3; 7 bases match TRBD2. This CDR3 has 16 residues. With 3 bases clipped from V and 2 bases from J, the junction kept 8 bases outside the gene matches. From germline, CDR1 is SEHNR and CDR2 FQNEAQ (reference sequence). The chain's CDR3 is CASSFGRQRDTDTQYF. The CDR3 bases are TGTGCCAGCAGCTTTGGTCGCCAGCGGGACACAGATACGCAGTATTTT.

V gene TRBV11-2 combines with J gene TRBJ2-2; 7 bases are shared with TRBD2. The length of the CDR3 is 15 residues. Germline assignment: CDR1 SGHAT and CDR2 FQNNGV. J was trimmed by 4 bases and V by 1 base; bases with no gene match: 3. The CDR3 reads CASSLVTGGTGELFF. CDR3 nucleotide sequence: TGTGCCAGCAGCTTAGTTACGGGGGGCACCGGGGAGCTGTTTTTT.

V gene TRBV28 combines with J gene TRBJ1-5; the D is unclear. This CDR3 contains 12 residues. Trimming stripped 5 bases from V and 4 bases from J, with 6 bases between. Germline V CDR1 and CDR2: MDHEN, SYDVKM. CDR3 protein: CASSLRNQPQHF. DNA for the CDR3: TGTGCCAGCAGTCTCCGGAATCAGCCCCAGCATTTT.

DNA of the CDR3: TGTGCCACCCGGCGAGCGGGAGGGAAAAGTGAGCAGTTCTTC. Its translation: CATRRAGGKSEQFF. The J gene is TRBJ2-1, the V gene TRBV2; the match to TRBD2 covers 10 bases. Germline trimming cut 10 bases from V and 9 bases from J; bases unmatched to any gene: 12. CDR1 and CDR2 from the germline V gene are SNHLY and FYNNEI. The length of the CDR3 is 14 residues. Variable domain in full (rest from reference TRBV2 and TRBJ2-1): EPEVTQTPSHQVTQMGQEVILRCVPISNHLYFYWYRQILGQKVEFLVSFYNNEISEKSEIFDDQFSVERPDGSNFTLKIRSTKLEDSAMYFCATRRAGGKSEQFFGPGTRLTVL.

The rearrangement links TRBV4-3 to TRBJ1-1, with 10 positions matching TRBD1. J lost 5 bases, V lost 3 bases, and 3 bases had no gene match. Germline loops: CDR1 LGHNA, CDR2 YSLEER. This CDR3 has 14 residues. CDR3 nucleotide sequence: TGCGCCAGCAGCCACGACAGGGGGCATACTGAAGCTTTCTTT. It encodes CASSHDRGHTEAFF.

V and J are TRBV5-8 and TRBJ2-7; 7 nucleotides line up with TRBD1. The CDR3 sequence is 13 residues long. Germline assignment: CDR1 SGHTS and CDR2 YDEGEE. J was trimmed by 3 bases and V by 4 bases; bases with no gene match: 4. The DNA of the CDR3 is TGTGCCAGCAGCCTGACAGGGAACTACGAGCAGTACTTC. This gives the protein CASSLTGNYEQYF.

The chain couples TRBV7-8 to TRBJ1-2, with 10 bases matching TRBD1. The CDR3 spans 14 residues. Germline CDR1 SGHVS, CDR2 FQNEAQ. After removal of 2 bases from V and 8 bases from J, the junction contained 5 bases not matched to a gene. The CDR3, as DNA: TGTGCCAGCAGCTTAAGGGACAGGGGTGGCGGCTACACCTTC. Translated, it gives CASSLRDRGGGYTF. Full variable domain (rest looked up from reference TRBV7-8 and TRBJ1-2): GAGVSQSPRYKVAKRGQDVALRCDPISGHVSLFWYQQALGQGPEFLTYFQNEAQLDKSGLPSDRFFAERPEGSVSTLKIQRTQQEDSAVYLCASSLRDRGGGYTFGSGTRLTVV.

V is TRBV7-9 and J is TRBJ1-3; D is perhaps TRBD1 (6 bases). V was cut by 2 bases and J by 3 bases, with 14 bases left in between. Germline V CDR1 and CDR2: SEHNR, FQNEAQ (reference sequence). This CDR3 region has 16 residues. CDR3 in amino acids: CASSLRVRGFGNTIYF. Here the CDR3 DNA reads TGTGCCAGCAGCTTACGGGTCAGGGGATTTGGAAACACCATATATTTT.

The chain is built from TRBV7-8 and TRBJ2-1; D possibly corresponds to TRBD1 (6 bases). The CDR3 extends over 14 amino acids. V gave up 3 bases and J gave up 8 bases, with 14 bases separating them. Germline V gene lookup returns CDR1 SGHVS and CDR2 FQNEAQ. The CDR3 loop is CASSFQGSLYEQFF. The CDR3 nucleotides read TGTGCCAGCAGCTTCCAGGGGTCTTTATATGAGCAGTTCTTC.

This clone was detected a few times. The rearrangement links TRBV6-1 to TRBJ2-7; D is undetermined. The CDR3 runs 13 residues. In germline, CDR1 is MNHNS, CDR2 SASEGT. The V end was cut by 0 bases, the J end by 2 bases, with 5 bases between. This CDR3 reads CASSEATAYEQYF. DNA of the CDR3: TGTGCCAGCAGTGAAGCCACGGCCTACGAGCAGTACTTC.

The V gene is TRBV7-9, the J gene TRBJ2-5; TRBD2 matches 8 bases. Germline CDR1 and CDR2: SEHNR and FQNEAQ (reference sequence). The CDR3 runs 13 residues. V lost 4 bases, J lost 9 bases, and 7 bases stayed unmatched. CDR3 in DNA: TGTGCCAGCAGCTCTAGCGGGTCCTACGCCCAGTACTTC. It specifies CASSSSGSYAQYF.

This chain uses TRBV6-4 with TRBJ2-3; D may be TRBD1 (6 bases). The CDR3 length is 14 residues. V was trimmed by 6 bases and J by 2 bases, leaving 12 bases between them. From germline, CDR1 is MRHNA and CDR2 SNTAGT. CDR3 bases: TGTGCCAGCAGCCCGGGACACACCACAGATACGCAGTATTTT. Its protein product is CASSPGHTTDTQYF.

The rearrangement uses TRBV6-5 and TRBJ2-7, with D maybe TRBD2 (5 bases). The CDR3 runs to 15 residues. V lost 2 bases, J lost 7 bases, and 18 bases lay in between. CDR1 and CDR2 (germline): MNHEY, SVGAGI. CDR3 sequence: CASSYVPGSPSEQYF. CDR3 bases: TGTGCCAGCAGTTACGTACCGGGAAGCCCGTCGGAGCAGTACTTC.

CDR3 loop: CASSRNRGSETQYF. In DNA, the CDR3 is TGTGCCAGTAGTAGAAACAGGGGGTCAGAGACCCAGTACTTC. The chain employs TRBV19 and TRBJ2-5, with 8 bases lining up with TRBD1. CDR3 length: 14 residues. Germline loops: CDR1 LNHDA, CDR2 SQIVND (reference sequence). V shed 4 bases, J shed 4 bases, and the junction held 5 bases outside the gene matches.

V usage is TRBV13 and J usage is TRBJ1-1, with 10 nucleotides matching TRBD1. CDR3 length: 16 residues. V was clipped by 5 bases and J by 4 bases; unmatched bases: 10. From germline, CDR1 is PRHDT and CDR2 FYEKMQ (reference sequence). In DNA form, the CDR3 reads TGTGCCAGCAGCCCCTTGACAGGGGGCCAATTCACTGAAGCTTTCTTT. Its protein product is CASSPLTGGQFTEAFF.

The gene calls are TRBV6-5 and TRBJ2-5; the D gene is possibly TRBD2 (6 bases). This CDR3 contains 15 residues. Germline-derived CDR1 and CDR2 are MNHEY and SVGAGI. V gave up 5 bases and J gave up 1 base, with 14 bases separating them. The CDR3 DNA reads TGTGCCAGCAGTCACACCCCGGGGGTCCAAGAGACCCAGTACTTC. It codes for CASSHTPGVQETQYF.

The chain has TRBV9 and TRBJ1-2; D is perhaps TRBD1 (6 bases). V lost 0 bases to trimming and J lost 3 bases, with 12 bases between them. The CDR3 runs 15 residues. Germline-derived CDR1 and CDR2 are SGDLS and YYNGEE. CDR3 loop: CASSVVAGADYGYTF. The CDR3 DNA follows: TGTGCCAGCAGCGTAGTAGCAGGGGCCGACTATGGCTACACCTTC. Full variable domain (remainder filled in from reference TRBV9 and TRBJ1-2): DSGVTQTPKHLITATGQRVTLRCSPRSGDLSVYWYQQSLDQGLQFLIQYYNGEERAKGNILERFSAQQFPDLHSELNLSSLELGDSALYFCASSVVAGADYGYTFGSGTRLTVV.

V is TRBV19 and J is TRBJ2-5, with 8 bases aligning to TRBD2. With V trimmed by 6 bases and J by 3 bases, 9 bases remained unmatched. Germline-derived CDR1 and CDR2 are LNHDA and SQIVND (reference sequence). The length of the CDR3 is 15 residues. CDR3 in amino acids: CASRDGAGGEETQYF. Written as DNA, the CDR3 is TGTGCCAGTAGAGACGGCGCGGGGGGCGAAGAGACCCAGTACTTC.

This chain links TRBV5-1 with TRBJ1-2, with 9 bases identical to TRBD1. Trimming cost V 8 bases and J 10 bases; bases outside gene matches: 9. Germline values: CDR1 SGHRS, CDR2 YFSETQ. The CDR3 extends over 12 amino acids. The CDR3 protein is CASARDRVSYTF. CDR3 nucleotides: TGCGCCAGTGCCCGGGACAGGGTTTCCTACACCTTC.